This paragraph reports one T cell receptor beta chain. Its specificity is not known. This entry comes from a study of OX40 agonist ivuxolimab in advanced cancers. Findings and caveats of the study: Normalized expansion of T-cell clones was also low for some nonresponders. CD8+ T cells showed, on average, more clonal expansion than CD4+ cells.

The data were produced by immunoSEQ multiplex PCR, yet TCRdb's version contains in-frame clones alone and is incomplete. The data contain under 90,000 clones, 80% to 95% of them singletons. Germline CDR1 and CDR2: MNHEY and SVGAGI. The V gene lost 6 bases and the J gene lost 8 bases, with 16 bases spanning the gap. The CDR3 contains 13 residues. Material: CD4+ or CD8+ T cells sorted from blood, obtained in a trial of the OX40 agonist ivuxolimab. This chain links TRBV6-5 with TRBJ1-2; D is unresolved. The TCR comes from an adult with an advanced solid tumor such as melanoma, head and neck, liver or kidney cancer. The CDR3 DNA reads TGTGCCAGCAGGCCCCCGGGCCAGAGGGGCTACACCTTC. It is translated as CASRPPGQRGYTF.